These 24 T cell receptor beta chains were all obtained from the same sample, sequenced in a study of lymphopenia after photon versus proton radiotherapy. Data came from immunoSEQ multiplex PCR; TCRdb stores just in-frame clones and leaves some out. Altogether thousands of clones are present, roughly nine tenths being singletons, with the ten largest covering 3% to 4%. Source: peripheral blood, taken from a patient treated with photon-based radiotherapy. These receptors came from a woman in her 70s with pancreatic cancer.

The chain has TRBV18 and TRBJ2-7; D remains unclear. CDR1 is KGHSH, CDR2 LQKENI, per germline. This CDR3 is built from 16 residues. Between the trimmed V and J ends, which lost 0 bases and 3 bases, there was a span of 15 bases. CDR3 region: CASSPPRGFTFYEQYF. The CDR3 DNA is TGTGCCAGCTCACCACCTCGCGGATTTACGTTCTACGAGCAGTACTTC.

This rearrangement joins TRBV7-8 to TRBJ2-1, with TRBD2 matching 10 bases. V gave up 1 base and J gave up 3 bases; unmatched junction bases: 12. This CDR3 comprises 19 residues. The germline V gene encodes CDR1 SGHVS and CDR2 FQNEAQ. Here the CDR3 reads CASSLGALAGVAIYNEQFF. CDR3 bases: TGTGCCAGCAGCTTAGGGGCTCTAGCGGGAGTAGCAATCTACAATGAGCAGTTCTTC.

The J gene is TRBJ2-5, the V gene TRBV15, with a weak D call TRBD1 (6 bases). Germline CDR1 and CDR2: LNHNV and YYDKDF (reference sequence). The V and J ends lost 1 base and 7 bases respectively, with 19 bases between them. The CDR3 has 16 residues. The CDR3 DNA reads TGTGCCACCAGCAGAGGTCGTGGCAGGGGTTTGGCGACCCAGTACTTC. It is translated as CATSRGRGRGLATQYF.

The J gene is TRBJ1-5, the V gene TRBV6-6, with TRBD1 as a possible D gene (6 bases). Germline V gene sequence: CDR1 MNHNY, CDR2 SVGAGI (reference sequence). V gave up 5 bases and J gave up 3 bases, with 8 bases separating them. The CDR3 is 13 amino acids. CDR3 sequence: CASSDRYNQPQHF. DNA of the CDR3: TGTGCCAGCAGTGACAGGTACAATCAGCCCCAGCATTTT.

The chain uses TRBV7-9 and TRBJ1-3; D uncertain. The length of the CDR3 is 14 residues. The germline V and J ends were trimmed by 4 bases and 7 bases, with 14 bases remaining between them. CDR1 is SEHNR, CDR2 FQNEAQ, per germline (reference sequence). Here the CDR3 DNA reads TGTGCCAGCAGCTCGTATTATCATGATAACACCATATATTTT. Its translation is CASSSYYHDNTIYF.

The CDR3 is CASRTAETQYF. The CDR3 region has the DNA TGTGCCAGTCGGACAGCAGAGACCCAGTACTTC. The chain couples TRBV6-1 to TRBJ2-5, with D possibly TRBD1 on 6 matching bases. Germline lookup yields CDR1 MNHNS and CDR2 SASEGT. V was shortened by 9 bases and J by 4 bases, with 9 bases between the two germline ends. The CDR3 is 11 residues long.

This clone occurred a few times. The rearrangement joins TRBV7-2 to TRBJ1-2, with D tentatively TRBD1 (5 bases). There are 14 residues in the CDR3. CDR1 and CDR2 from the germline V gene are SGHTA and FQGNSA. Trimming left V 0 bases short and J 14 bases short, with 19 bases between. The CDR3 nucleotides read TGTGCCAGCAGCTTAGCGGAAAGACTCCAGGGAACTACCTTC. It yields the protein CASSLAERLQGTTF.

Only one count was recorded for this clone. The chain recombines TRBV11-2 with TRBJ2-7; tentative D call: TRBD2 (6 bases). This CDR3 is built from 15 residues. V lost 1 base and J 4 bases, leaving 14 bases between the germline ends. Per the germline V gene, CDR1 is SGHAT and CDR2 is FQNNGV. In nucleotides, the CDR3 is TGTGCCAGCAGCTTAGTCCTGGGGGGTCTATACGAGCAGTACTTC. Its protein is CASSLVLGGLYEQYF.

The V and J genes are TRBV9 and TRBJ2-2; 8 nucleotides agree with TRBD1. Trimming at V came to 6 bases and at J to 3 bases, leaving 4 bases not matched to a gene. There are 14 residues in the CDR3. Germline V gene data show CDR1 as SGDLS and CDR2 as YYNGEE. CDR3 nucleotides: TGTGCCAGCACGACAGGGGCGGACACCGGGGAGCTGTTTTTT. It encodes CASTTGADTGELFF. The variable domain in full, completed from reference TRBV9 and TRBJ2-2, reads DSGVTQTPKHLITATGQRVTLRCSPRSGDLSVYWYQQSLDQGLQFLIQYYNGEERAKGNILERFSAQQFPDLHSELNLSSLELGDSALYFCASTTGADTGELFFGEGSRLTVL.

The chain recombines TRBV7-9 with TRBJ2-3; TRBD1 matches at 8 bases. The germline V gene has CDR1 SEHNR and CDR2 FQNEAQ (reference sequence). Trimming removed 4 bases from V and 5 bases from J; junction bases left unmatched: 8. The CDR3 spans 15 residues. The CDR3 is CASSWTTGERDTQYF. The CDR3 bases are TGTGCCAGCAGCTGGACGACAGGGGAGAGAGATACGCAGTATTTT.

This chain links TRBV28 with TRBJ2-7, with D possibly matching TRBD2 (6 bases). Germline V gene lookup returns CDR1 MDHEN and CDR2 SYDVKM. The CDR3 is made up of 17 amino acids. The V end was cut by 6 bases, the J end by 4 bases, with 25 bases between. The chain's CDR3 is CASRDYGWAKENYEQYF. CDR3 DNA: TGTGCCAGCAGGGACTACGGGTGGGCCAAGGAAAATTACGAGCAGTACTTC.

V gene TRBV7-9 combines with J gene TRBJ2-2, with TRBD1 matching 12 bases. V dropped 5 bases and J dropped 7; count of bases not matched to a gene: 8. This CDR3 contains 16 residues. The germline V gene encodes CDR1 SEHNR and CDR2 FQNEAQ (reference sequence). The CDR3 region is CASSHRDRGQGGELFF. CDR3 sequence (DNA): TGTGCCAGCAGCCACCGGGACAGGGGGCAAGGCGGGGAGCTGTTTTTT.

This chain connects TRBV19 to TRBJ2-3; D is possibly TRBD2 (6 bases). This CDR3 is 18 amino acids long. Trimming pared 6 bases from V and 2 bases from J, leaving 24 bases between. Germline CDR1 is LNHDA and CDR2 is SQIVND (reference sequence). CDR3 in DNA: TGTGCCAGTAGGCCCCTCTTTGTGACGGGAGACTACACAGATACGCAGTATTTT. This gives the protein CASRPLFVTGDYTDTQYF.

The V gene is TRBV7-2, the J gene TRBJ2-1, with TRBD2 identical over 7 bases. The J segment lost 3 bases and the V segment lost 0 bases, leaving 5 bases of the junction unmatched. The CDR3 spans 16 residues. CDR1 SGHTA and CDR2 FQGNSA come from the germline V gene. This chain's CDR3 is CASSLATGGLYNEQFF. CDR3 in DNA: TGTGCCAGCAGCTTAGCCACGGGAGGACTCTACAATGAGCAGTTCTTC.

The chain has TRBV20-1 and TRBJ2-5; the D is unclear. Germline V CDR1 and CDR2: DFQATT, SNEGSKA (reference sequence). The ends were cut back, 0 bases at V and 3 bases at J, with 2 bases in the middle. This CDR3 is built from 11 residues. In DNA form, the CDR3 reads TGCAGTGCTAGAGATAAAGAGACCCAGTACTTC. Translating it yields CSARDKETQYF.

V and J are TRBV7-2 and TRBJ2-3; no clear D. V was clipped by 5 bases and J by 4 bases, with 7 bases between them. The length of the CDR3 is 12 residues. Germline lookup yields CDR1 SGHTA and CDR2 FQGNSA. CDR3: CASSPLSDTQYF. As DNA, the CDR3 is TGTGCCAGCAGCCCGCTTTCAGATACGCAGTATTTT.

The chain has TRBV14 and TRBJ2-4; no clear D gene. With 5 bases removed from V and 7 bases from J, the gap between germline ends came to 12 bases. This CDR3 is 13 amino acids long. Germline CDR1 SGHDN, CDR2 FVKESK. The CDR3 sequence is CASSVSPTNIQYF. CDR3 bases: TGTGCCAGCAGCGTCTCACCGACCAACATTCAGTACTTC.

The J gene is TRBJ1-5, the V gene TRBV7-1; tentative D call: TRBD1 (6 bases). TRBV7-1 is sorted into the ORF group, with uncertain function. Trimming took off 5 bases at V and 8 bases at J, with 16 bases between the two ends. The CDR3 consists of 14 residues. In nucleotides, the CDR3 is TGTGCCAGCAGCGCGACAGGCGGATTTGAGCCCCAGCATTTT. Translated: CASSATGGFEPQHF.

The chain combines TRBV4-1 with TRBJ2-5, with 16 bases matching TRBD2. Per germline, CDR1 MGHRA and CDR2 YSYEKL. The ends lost 4 bases at V and 3 bases at J; junction bases unmatched: 8. The CDR3 consists of 18 residues. The CDR3 DNA reads TGCGCCAGCAGCCCAAACCCGGGACTAGCGGGAGGGGAAGAGACCCAGTACTTC. Translating gives CASSPNPGLAGGEETQYF.

The chain carries TRBV30 and TRBJ1-1, with 8 bases identical to TRBD1. The V gene end was trimmed by 0 bases and the J gene end by 3 bases; junction bases not matched to a gene: 3. This CDR3 contains 14 residues. Germline CDR1 and CDR2: GTSNPN and SVGIG (reference sequence). CDR3: CAWSVGQGDTEAFF. The CDR3 DNA follows: TGTGCCTGGAGTGTAGGACAGGGCGACACTGAAGCTTTCTTT.

This chain connects TRBV19 to TRBJ1-4, with 8 bases aligning to TRBD1. Per germline, CDR1 LNHDA and CDR2 SQIVND (reference sequence). Trimming cost V 4 bases and J 3 bases; bases outside gene matches: 1. The CDR3 runs 14 residues. This CDR3 is CASSTRGPNEKLFF. The CDR3 nucleotides read TGTGCCAGTAGTACCAGGGGGCCTAATGAAAAACTGTTTTTT.

This chain connects TRBV10-3 to TRBJ1-1, with D possibly matching TRBD1 (5 bases). The V gene lost 4 bases and the J gene lost 7 bases, with 7 bases spanning the gap. Per germline, CDR1 ENHRY and CDR2 SYGVKD. The CDR3 is made up of 11 amino acids. The CDR3 reads CAISGGGEAFF. DNA of the CDR3: TGTGCCATCAGTGGGGGGGGTGAAGCTTTCTTT.

V usage is TRBV7-2 and J usage is TRBJ2-3; 15 nucleotides align to TRBD2. V shed 5 bases and J 5 bases; nucleotides not matched to a gene: 5. In germline, CDR1 is SGHTA, CDR2 FQGNSA. The CDR3 totals 16 residues. The CDR3, as DNA: TGTGCCAGCAGCAGAGGACTAGCGGGAGGGGAAGATACGCAGTATTTT. Its translation is CASSRGLAGGEDTQYF. Full variable domain (remainder filled in from reference TRBV7-2 and TRBJ2-3): GAGVSQSPSNKVTEKGKDVELRCDPISGHTALYWYRQSLGQGLEFLIYFQGNSAPDKSGLPSDRFSAERTGGSVSTLTIQRTQQEDSAVYLCASSRGLAGGEDTQYFGPGTRLTVL.

The V and J genes are TRBV2 and TRBJ1-5, with D possibly matching TRBD1 (5 bases). This CDR3 comprises 15 residues. Germline CDR1 and CDR2: SNHLY and FYNNEI. The germline V and J ends were trimmed by 1 base and 6 bases, with 13 bases remaining between them. As DNA, the CDR3 is TGTGCCAGCAGTGAAGTCCCAACAGGTAGTCAGCCCCAGCATTTT. Translation: CASSEVPTGSQPQHF. Variable domain in full (rest from reference TRBV2 and TRBJ1-5): EPEVTQTPSHQVTQMGQEVILRCVPISNHLYFYWYRQILGQKVEFLVSFYNNEISEKSEIFDDQFSVERPDGSNFTLKIRSTKLEDSAMYFCASSEVPTGSQPQHFGDGTRLSIL.